The clone carrying this T cell receptor (beta chain) was seen a few times. This entry comes from a study of control samples from healthy donors and cancer patients. Germline CDR1 is LGHDT and CDR2 is YNNKEL (reference sequence). The CDR3 contains 14 residues. J gave up 4 bases and V 4 bases, and 2 bases lay outside the gene matches. Only in-frame clones appear in the TCRdb table, and some are missing; sequencing was by immunoSEQ multiplex PCR. The table lists 90,000 or so clones, 70% to 90% of them singletons. The clonotype was recovered from a man between 25 and 39 years old in good health. The specimen sequenced was blood. The chain couples TRBV3-1 (or the pseudogene TRBV3-2) to TRBJ1-2, with TRBD1 matching over 11 bases. The CDR3 protein is CASSLGTGGYGYTF. The CDR3 nucleotides are TGTGCCAGCAGCCTAGGGACAGGGGGCTATGGCTACACCTTC.